The sequence of this TCR beta chain was determined in a study of CD8 T cells in ankylosing spondylitis. Study-level points and caveats: Ankylosing spondylitis blood appeared to carry a characteristic TCR beta motif of several highly homologous variants. Researchers reportedly found disease-linked clones significantly enriched in matched ankylosing spondylitis synovial fluid. Prior literature has documented some motif variants in synovial fluid and blood from reactive arthritis.

V dropped 5 bases and J dropped 6; count of bases not matched to a gene: 11. The CDR3 loop spans 16 amino acids. With molecular barcodes, quantitative 5'-RACE was used to make the TCR beta libraries. Using its own MiXCR run on the 5' RACE reads, TCRdb lists one record per CDR3 protein. Among approximately 110,000 distinct CDR3 sequences listed, approximately 25% were seen once. In its sample, this clonotype was seen many times. Its specificity is not known. This rearrangement joins TRBV12-3 or TRBV12-4 to TRBJ2-2; 8 nucleotides match TRBD2. Sequenced: synovial fluid, either unsorted or a sorted T cell fraction (not recorded which). This sequence originates from a male donor with ankylosing spondylitis. CDR3 protein: CASSARSGSWAGELFF. Here the CDR3 DNA reads TGTGCCAGCAGTGCCCGGAGCGGGAGCTGGGCCGGGGAGCTGTTTTTT.